The sequence of this TCR beta chain was determined in a study of regulatory T cells in long-lasting Graves disease. This clonotype was counted at least ten times. Its cognate antigen is unknown. There are 17 residues in the CDR3. Trimming took 0 bases from V and 3 from J, leaving 18 bases between them. Germline CDR1 and CDR2: SEHNR and FQNEAQ (reference sequence). As to time point: newly diagnosed GD, antithyroid drugs for less than 3 months. Researchers made the TCR library from RNA that was extracted from PBMCs. Patients hailed from an endocrinology department in Xi'an, China. To make TCR beta libraries, researchers used iRepertoire HTBI primers and Arm-PCR of CDR3 regions. TCRdb fed the multiplex PCR reads into MiXCR, producing one record per CDR3 protein. This sample yields about 370,000 distinct CDR3 sequences, of which roughly 16% are seen a single time; 22% belongs to the top ten. Notes on the study in general: There was favoring of TRBV28, TRBJ1-2 and TRBJ2-5 in persistent disease. Owing to a sample size that was small, accuracy may have been reduced. Patients with persistent Graves' had lower TCR diversity than newly diagnosed patients.

The sample in question was peripheral blood mononuclear cells (PBMCs), obtained at new diagnosis, from a patient treated with antithyroid drugs. The TCR comes from a female donor with Graves disease. The V gene is TRBV7-9, the J gene TRBJ2-7; the D gene is possibly TRBD2 (6 bases). CDR3 in amino acids: CASSLARSGTGVYEQYF. The CDR3 DNA is TGTGCCAGCAGCTTAGCGCGCTCTGGGACGGGAGTCTACGAGCAGTACTTC.